This T cell receptor (beta chain) was retrieved from a study of cytomegalovirus exposure and HLA in healthy donors. Unrecorded immune exposure was likely among donors, who were nominally healthy when sampled. The CDR3 has 16 amino acids. In germline, CDR1 is SGHDT, CDR2 YYEEEE. The germline V and J ends were trimmed by 4 bases and 4 bases, with 20 bases remaining between them. Researchers ran the PCR with 60 Vbeta and 13 Jbeta primers. Assay used: immunoSEQ multiplex PCR; TCRdb lists only in-frame clones, some missing. The sample shows about 180,000 clones, approximately 70% of them seen only once. This chain uses TRBV5-6 with TRBJ1-2, with TRBD1 as a possible D gene (6 bases). Input material: PBMCs. The origin of this receptor is a human donor in good health. CDR3 bases: TGTGCCAGCAGCGCCATCCCTCTGGGGGCCGGCTATGGCTACACCTTC. Protein sequence: CASSAIPLGAGYGYTF.